This TCR beta chain was captured by sequencing in a study of cytomegalovirus exposure and HLA in healthy donors. This CDR3 has 17 residues. CDR1 and CDR2 (germline): MGHRA, YSYEKL. J lost 4 bases, V lost 0 bases, and 5 bases had no gene match. Study findings and constraints: Many donors carried some public TCRs, although rarity characterized most TCR sequences.

Comment on this clone: Its antigen is unidentified.

13 Jbeta primers and 60 Vbeta primers were used for the PCR. TCRdb's table, derived via immunoSEQ multiplex PCR, lists solely in-frame clones and lacks some. In the table there are 70,000 to 80,000 clones, approximately 78% of which are singletons. J is TRBJ2-3 and V is TRBV4-1, with 12 bases that match TRBD2. This sequence was found in a young man in good health and CMV-seronegative. The sequenced sample consisted of PBMCs. CDR3 residues: CASSQEGLAGTSDTQYF. The CDR3 coding sequence is TGCGCCAGCAGCCAAGAAGGACTAGCGGGGACCTCAGATACGCAGTATTTT.